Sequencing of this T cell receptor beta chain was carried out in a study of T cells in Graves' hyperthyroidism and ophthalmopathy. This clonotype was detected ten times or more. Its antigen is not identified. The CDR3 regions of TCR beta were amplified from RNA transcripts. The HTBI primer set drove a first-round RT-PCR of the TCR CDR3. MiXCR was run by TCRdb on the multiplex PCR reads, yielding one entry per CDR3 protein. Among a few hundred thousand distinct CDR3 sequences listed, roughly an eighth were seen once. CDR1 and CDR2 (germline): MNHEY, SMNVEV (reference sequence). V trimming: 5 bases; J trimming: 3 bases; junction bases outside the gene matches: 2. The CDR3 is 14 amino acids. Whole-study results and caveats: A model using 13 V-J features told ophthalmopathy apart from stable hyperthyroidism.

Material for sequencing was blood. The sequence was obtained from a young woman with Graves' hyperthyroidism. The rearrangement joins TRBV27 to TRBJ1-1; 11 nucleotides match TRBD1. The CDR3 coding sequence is TGTGCCAGCAGTGCGGACAGGGGGCACACTGAAGCTTTCTTT. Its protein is CASSADRGHTEAFF.